These 9 T cell receptor beta chains were all obtained from the same sample, sequenced in a study of identical twins. A single record per CDR3 protein comes from TCRdb applying MiXCR to the 5' RACE reads. The table lists some 96,000 distinct CDR3 sequences, around 5.5% of them singletons. The sequencing sample was made of memory T cells sorted from blood. These receptors all come from a woman aged 45-65 years in good health.

The chain employs TRBV6-1 and TRBJ2-5; 7 bases are a match to TRBD2. The junction had 9 bases not matched to a gene; V was cut back by 5 bases and J by 3 bases. The CDR3 has 15 residues. The V gene's germline CDR1 is MNHNS and CDR2 SASEGT. The CDR3 DNA follows: TGTGCCAGCAGTAGGATCCTCCGGGGGGAAGAGACCCAGTACTTC. Protein sequence: CASSRILRGEETQYF.

The CDR3 here is CASSLEALALGYNEQFF. The CDR3 nucleotides are TGTGCCAGCAGCTTAGAAGCACTAGCGCTAGGTTACAATGAGCAGTTCTTC. The genes are TRBV7-6 and TRBJ2-1; 7 bases are a match to TRBD2. The germline V gene encodes CDR1 SGHVS and CDR2 FNYEAQ. Trimming at V came to 1 base and at J to 4 bases, leaving 10 bases not matched to a gene. CDR3 length: 17 amino acids.

This clonotype has at least ten counts. V gene TRBV12-3 or TRBV12-4 combines with J gene TRBJ1-6, with D tentatively TRBD1 (6 bases). This CDR3 spans 14 amino acids. Trimming removed 4 bases at V and 5 bases at J, with 9 bases between. CDR3: CASSYRTDNSPLHF. In DNA form, the CDR3 reads TGTGCCAGCAGTTACCGGACAGATAATTCACCCCTCCACTTT.

The sample holds many counts of this clonotype. V gene TRBV3-1 combines with J gene TRBJ1-2; D not certain. The germline V gene has CDR1 LGHDT and CDR2 YNNKEL (reference sequence). This CDR3 is built from 13 residues. V lost 4 bases, J lost 2 bases, and 8 bases lay in between. CDR3 nucleotide sequence: TGTGCCAGCAGCCCTAGTGGAAACTATGGCTACACCTTC. Its translation: CASSPSGNYGYTF.

About this clonotype: A much larger clone lies one base from this, so it may be a read error. The rearrangement uses TRBV29-1 and TRBJ2-5; the D gene is possibly TRBD1 (5 bases). Trimming cost V 6 bases and J 7 bases, with 15 bases left between them. This CDR3 comprises 12 residues. Germline CDR1 and CDR2: SQVTM and ANQGSEA. CDR3 nucleotide sequence: TGCAGCGTCCAGGGCAGTTTGGCGACCCAGTACTTC. Amino acid sequence: CSVQGSLATQYF.

This clonotype was detected many times. V gene TRBV6-2 or TRBV6-3 combines with J gene TRBJ1-1; a weak D match, TRBD1 (5 bases). Germline V gene lookup returns CDR1 MNHEY and CDR2 SVGEGT. CDR3 length: 16 residues. V lost 2 bases to trimming and J lost 5 bases, with 18 bases between them. This chain's CDR3 is CASSYGGGVMMTEAFF. The CDR3 bases are TGTGCCAGCAGTTACGGGGGAGGCGTCATGATGACTGAAGCTTTCTTT.

This clonotype was recorded at least ten times. The rearrangement joins TRBV5-6 to TRBJ2-7; no definite D call. Between the trimmed V and J ends, which lost 0 bases and 7 bases, there was a span of 17 bases. The CDR3 is 15 residues long. Looked up from germline, CDR1 is SGHDT and CDR2 is YYEEEE. The CDR3 region has the DNA TGTGCCAGCAGCTTGGTTTCAGGCTCGGCTAGGGAGCAGTACTTC. This encodes CASSLVSGSAREQYF.

In this sample, this clonotype turned up many times. The V gene is TRBV12-5, the J gene TRBJ2-2; D is ambiguous. Per the germline V gene, CDR1 is LGHNT and CDR2 is FRNRAP. The length of the CDR3 is 10 residues. Trimming cost V 8 bases and J 6 bases, with 4 bases left between them. The CDR3 nucleotides are TGTGCTAGTTACTCCGGGGAGCTGTTTTTT. Its protein is CASYSGELFF.

This clonotype appeared many times. The rearrangement uses TRBV5-1 and TRBJ2-1; D remains unclear. The CDR3 loop spans 13 amino acids. CDR1 is SGHRS, CDR2 YFSETQ, per germline. V was clipped by 0 bases and J by 10 bases, with 11 bases between them. DNA for the CDR3: TGCGCCAGCAGCTTGGGGCAGCGCGGCGAGCAGTTCTTC. Its protein product is CASSLGQRGEQFF.